This TCR beta chain was observed in a study of Graves' ophthalmopathy and Graves' hyperthyroidism. Amplifying from RNA transcripts, the study obtained TCR beta CDR3 regions. The library came from an HTBI-primed first-round RT-PCR and a second-round multiplex PCR. TCRdb processed the multiplex PCR reads anew with MiXCR; each CDR3 protein has one entry. Of some 380,000 distinct CDR3 sequences listed, just over 15% are singletons. The CDR3 contains 14 residues. With 4 bases removed from V and 3 bases from J, the gap between germline ends came to 12 bases. Germline V gives CDR1 MNHEY, CDR2 SVGAGI. This clonotype was detected ten times or more. Recruitment covered hyperthyroidism patients aged 18 to 65 whose new diagnosis was of under 2 months' duration.

This TCR was sampled from a woman in her late teens or twenties with stable Graves' hyperthyroidism. V and J are TRBV6-5 and TRBJ1-1; D unresolved. Sequencing was performed on peripheral blood. DNA for the CDR3: TGTGCCAGCAGTTTCCCCGGGGAGCACACTGAAGCTTTCTTT. The encoded protein is CASSFPGEHTEAFF.